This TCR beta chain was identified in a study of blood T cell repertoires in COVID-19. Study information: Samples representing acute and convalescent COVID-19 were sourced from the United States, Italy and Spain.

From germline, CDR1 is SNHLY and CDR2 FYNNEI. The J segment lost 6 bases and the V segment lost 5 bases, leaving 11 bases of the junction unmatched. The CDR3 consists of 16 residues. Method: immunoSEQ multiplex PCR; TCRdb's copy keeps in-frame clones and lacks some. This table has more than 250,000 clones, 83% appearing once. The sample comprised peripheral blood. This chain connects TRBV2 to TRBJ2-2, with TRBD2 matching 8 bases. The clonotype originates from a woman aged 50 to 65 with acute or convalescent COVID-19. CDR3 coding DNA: TGTGCCAGCAGTAAACTAGCGGCAGGTTCCCCCGGGGAGCTGTTTTTT. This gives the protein CASSKLAAGSPGELFF.